The 32 T cell receptor beta chains presented below share a single source sample, sequenced in a study of OX40 agonist ivuxolimab in advanced cancers. Assay: immunoSEQ multiplex PCR; the TCRdb copy retains only in-frame clones and omits some. Found here are 50,000 to 65,000 clones, over 80% of them singletons; the top ten hold roughly 1.8%. The source material was CD4+ or CD8+ T cells sorted from blood, sampled in a trial of the OX40 agonist ivuxolimab. The receptor set was obtained from an adult with an advanced solid tumor such as melanoma, head and neck, liver or kidney cancer.

The chain joins TRBV19 to TRBJ1-2; tentatively, D is TRBD1 (6 bases). The CDR3 has 12 amino acids. Germline CDR1 reads LNHDA; CDR2 reads SQIVND (reference sequence). V was clipped by 6 bases and J by 4 bases, with 9 bases between them. The CDR3 nucleotides are TGTGCCAGTAGACAGGGTAGCTATGGCTACACCTTC. Translated: CASRQGSYGYTF.

The chain employs TRBV28 and TRBJ2-3; 11 bases fit TRBD2. The length of the CDR3 is 16 residues. With 6 bases clipped from V and 5 bases from J, the junction kept 10 bases outside the gene matches. CDR1 is MDHEN, CDR2 SYDVKM, per germline. This CDR3 is CASSLTSGTGGDTQYF. CDR3 nucleotide sequence: TGTGCCAGCAGCCTGACTAGCGGGACGGGAGGAGATACGCAGTATTTT.

The chain links TRBV5-6 to TRBJ2-3; no clear D gene. The V end lost 4 bases, the J end lost 2 bases, and 17 bases lay between the germline ends. The CDR3 is 16 amino acids. Germline V gives CDR1 SGHDT, CDR2 YYEEEE. In DNA, the CDR3 is TGTGCCAGCAGCCCGTTGGTATCCGCCTACACAGATACGCAGTATTTT. Amino acid sequence: CASSPLVSAYTDTQYF.

The rearrangement uses TRBV9 and TRBJ2-7, with D tentatively TRBD2 (6 bases). CDR1 is SGDLS, CDR2 YYNGEE, per germline. V was clipped by 2 bases and J by 4 bases, with 13 bases between them. There are 14 residues in the CDR3. The DNA for the CDR3 is TGTGCCAGCAGCGTTTCTAGCGTTGAATACGAGCAGTACTTC. Amino acids: CASSVSSVEYEQYF.

The CDR3 DNA is TGTGCCAGCAGATCCGACAGGCGAGCCAACACTGAAGCTTTCTTT. Protein product: CASRSDRRANTEAFF. V is TRBV2 and J is TRBJ1-1; a weak D match, TRBD1 (6 bases). V was clipped by 6 bases and J by 2 bases, with 16 bases between them. The CDR3 is made up of 15 amino acids. Germline V gives CDR1 SNHLY, CDR2 FYNNEI. The full variable domain, in which reference TRBV2 and TRBJ1-1 provide the parts outside the CDR3, is EPEVTQTPSHQVTQMGQEVILRCVPISNHLYFYWYRQILGQKVEFLVSFYNNEISEKSEIFDDQFSVERPDGSNFTLKIRSTKLEDSAMYFCASRSDRRANTEAFFGQGTRLTVV.

The chain uses TRBV2 and TRBJ1-2; D gene uncertain. CDR1 and CDR2 from the germline V gene are SNHLY and FYNNEI. The CDR3 length is 13 residues. Trimming took off 3 bases at V and 2 bases at J, with 7 bases between the two ends. The CDR3 protein is CASSEAGNYGYTF. As DNA, the CDR3 is TGTGCCAGCAGTGAGGCAGGAAACTATGGCTACACCTTC.

The rearrangement uses TRBV30 and TRBJ2-7, with TRBD2 matching 8 bases. The CDR3 contains 14 residues. The germline gives CDR1 GTSNPN, CDR2 SVGIG (reference sequence). After removal of 7 bases from V and 3 bases from J, the junction contained 11 bases not matched to a gene. The CDR3 DNA reads as TGTGCCTTAGCGAGAGCGGGAGCGAGCTACGAGCAGTACTTC. Protein sequence: CALARAGASYEQYF.

The chain recombines TRBV7-9 with TRBJ1-2; D perhaps matches TRBD1 (6 bases). Per the germline V gene, CDR1 is SEHNR and CDR2 is FQNEAQ (reference sequence). V was shortened by 5 bases and J by 10 bases, with 20 bases between the two germline ends. The CDR3 loop spans 14 amino acids. CDR3 amino acids: CASSPGTRSLSYTF. In DNA form, the CDR3 reads TGTGCCAGCAGCCCCGGGACACGGAGTCTCTCCTACACCTTC.

V is TRBV7-9 and J is TRBJ2-2, with D perhaps matching TRBD2 (5 bases). This CDR3 has 14 residues. With 1 base removed from V and 4 bases from J, the gap between germline ends came to 7 bases. The germline V gene encodes CDR1 SEHNR and CDR2 FQNEAQ (reference sequence). The CDR3 loop is CASSLGGSTGELFF. The CDR3 coding sequence is TGTGCCAGCAGCTTAGGCGGGTCCACCGGGGAGCTGTTTTTT.

The V gene is TRBV5-1, the J gene TRBJ2-3, with 11 bases aligning to TRBD1. The germline V gene encodes CDR1 SGHRS and CDR2 YFSETQ. With V trimmed by 5 bases and J by 5 bases, 10 bases remained unmatched. The CDR3 runs 16 residues. CDR3 in amino acids: CASSYAGTGGKDTQYF. As DNA, the CDR3 is TGCGCCAGCAGTTACGCCGGGACAGGGGGAAAAGATACGCAGTATTTT.

This chain joins TRBV7-9 and TRBJ1-2; D remains unclear. V lost 1 base, J lost 2 bases, and 2 bases lay in between. This CDR3 comprises 12 residues. CDR1 is SEHNR, CDR2 FQNEAQ, per germline (reference sequence). The CDR3 DNA sequence: TGTGCCAGCAGCTTAGAAAACTATGGCTACACCTTC. Translated: CASSLENYGYTF.

The genes are TRBV5-6 and TRBJ1-6, with 9 bases fitting TRBD1. Germline CDR1 SGHDT, CDR2 YYEEEE. V lost 4 bases and J lost 10; bases outside the gene matches: 12. The CDR3 has 16 amino acids. This chain's CDR3 is CASSHRTTGGRSPLHF. The CDR3, as DNA: TGTGCCAGCAGCCACAGAACTACAGGGGGCCGATCACCCCTCCACTTT.

V and J are TRBV5-1 and TRBJ1-3, with 10 bases aligning to TRBD1. With 0 bases clipped from V and 3 bases from J, the junction kept 9 bases outside the gene matches. The CDR3 runs to 18 residues. Germline CDR1 is SGHRS and CDR2 is YFSETQ. The chain's CDR3 is CASSLAGTGVLGGNTIYF. The CDR3 DNA sequence: TGCGCCAGCAGCTTGGCGGGGACAGGGGTTTTAGGTGGAAACACCATATATTTT.

The rearrangement joins TRBV29-1 to TRBJ2-3; D is unclear. The CDR3 extends over 12 amino acids. The V gene lost 5 bases and the J gene lost 2 bases, with 8 bases spanning the gap. The germline V gene encodes CDR1 SQVTM and CDR2 ANQGSEA. CDR3 coding DNA: TGCAGCGTTCAGTTATACACAGATACGCAGTATTTT. It codes for CSVQLYTDTQYF.

V is TRBV6-1 and J is TRBJ2-1; TRBD1 is a possible D gene (5 bases). CDR1 MNHNS and CDR2 SASEGT come from the germline V gene. The V end was cut by 3 bases, the J end by 6 bases, with 12 bases between. This CDR3 is built from 14 residues. The CDR3 spells CASSDLRVGNEQFF. CDR3 bases: TGTGCCAGCAGTGACCTCAGGGTCGGCAATGAGCAGTTCTTC.

This chain joins TRBV27 and TRBJ1-4, with 9 nucleotides matching TRBD1. V lost 8 bases to trimming and J lost 5 bases; unmatched junction nucleotides: 6. The CDR3 has 14 amino acids. Germline loops: CDR1 MNHEY, CDR2 SMNVEV (reference sequence). In DNA form, the CDR3 reads TGTGCCAGCGCTAGGACAGGGGTAAATGAAAAACTGTTTTTT. As protein: CASARTGVNEKLFF.

J is TRBJ1-1 and V is TRBV19; D not resolved. Germline V CDR1 and CDR2: LNHDA, SQIVND (reference sequence). Trimming shortened V by 3 bases and J by 2 bases, and 4 bases separated the two germline ends. The CDR3 has 12 residues. CDR3 bases: TGTGCCAGTAGTATCCCTAACACTGAAGCTTTCTTT. Protein sequence: CASSIPNTEAFF. Variable domain in full (rest from reference TRBV19 and TRBJ1-1): DGGITQSPKYLFRKEGQNVTLSCEQNLNHDAMYWYRQDPGQGLRLIYYSQIVNDFQKGDIAEGYSVSREKKESFPLTVTSAQKNPTAFYLCASSIPNTEAFFGQGTRLTVV.

V usage is TRBV2 and J usage is TRBJ1-1, with TRBD1 identical over 9 bases. V lost 2 bases and J lost 4; bases outside the gene matches: 5. The CDR3 spans 15 residues. CDR1 SNHLY and CDR2 FYNNEI come from the germline V gene. CDR3 DNA: TGTGCCAGCAGTGAATCGGGACAGGGCATCACTGAAGCTTTCTTT. Translating gives CASSESGQGITEAFF.

The chain links TRBV11-2 to TRBJ2-3; maybe TRBD1 (6 bases). V dropped 2 bases and J dropped 0 bases, with 21 bases sitting between them. The CDR3 spans 19 residues. The germline CDR1 and CDR2 sequences are SGHAT and FQNNGV. CDR3: CASSLTVGSVGTSTDTQYF. The CDR3 region has the DNA TGTGCCAGCAGCTTAACTGTGGGGTCTGTAGGGACAAGCACAGATACGCAGTATTTT.

V gene TRBV27 combines with J gene TRBJ2-7, with a weak D call TRBD1 (5 bases). Germline CDR1 and CDR2: MNHEY and SMNVEV (reference sequence). V was shortened by 4 bases and J by 6 bases, with 10 bases between the two germline ends. The CDR3 is made up of 12 amino acids. CDR3 sequence (DNA): TGTGCCAGCAGTTCGTCAGGGTTCGAGCAGTACTTC. Its protein product is CASSSSGFEQYF.

The chain is built from TRBV7-9 and TRBJ2-3; 9 bases fit TRBD2. J gave up 2 bases and V 2 bases, and 2 bases lay outside the gene matches. CDR1 is SEHNR, CDR2 FQNEAQ, per germline (reference sequence). This CDR3 is 15 amino acids long. The CDR3 sequence is CASSLMGLATDTQYF. The CDR3 DNA is TGTGCCAGCAGCTTAATGGGACTAGCCACAGATACGCAGTATTTT.

This chain joins TRBV19 and TRBJ2-5; D may be TRBD2 (6 bases). The V gene's germline CDR1 is LNHDA and CDR2 SQIVND (reference sequence). The V gene lost 3 bases and the J gene lost 1 base, with 9 bases spanning the gap. The CDR3 sequence is 14 residues long. The CDR3 loop reads CASSMSGRQETQYF. Here the CDR3 DNA reads TGTGCCAGTAGTATGAGCGGGCGCCAAGAGACCCAGTACTTC.

The genes are TRBV28 and TRBJ2-7, with D possibly matching TRBD1 (5 bases). Between the trimmed V and J ends, which lost 3 bases and 2 bases, there was a span of 11 bases. Germline V CDR1 and CDR2: MDHEN, SYDVKM. The CDR3 totals 14 residues. Here the CDR3 DNA reads TGTGCCAGCAGTTTTCTACCAGGGCCCTACGAGCAGTACTTC. Its protein is CASSFLPGPYEQYF.

The chain links TRBV5-1 to TRBJ2-7; 11 bases agree with TRBD2. Trimming removed 3 bases from V and 2 bases from J; junction bases left unmatched: 7. The CDR3 extends over 16 amino acids. Germline assignment: CDR1 SGHRS and CDR2 YFSETQ. CDR3 bases: TGCGCCAGCAGCTCTAGTAGCGGGAGGGCCCCCTACGAGCAGTACTTC. This translates into CASSSSSGRAPYEQYF.

V is TRBV27 and J is TRBJ2-1; 10 bases fit TRBD2. The CDR3 extends over 15 amino acids. With 3 bases clipped from V and 6 bases from J, the junction kept 5 bases outside the gene matches. Germline V gene sequence: CDR1 MNHEY, CDR2 SMNVEV (reference sequence). The CDR3: CASSFWSGRANEQFF. CDR3 nucleotide sequence: TGTGCCAGCAGTTTCTGGAGCGGGAGGGCCAATGAGCAGTTCTTC.

This chain connects TRBV7-9 to TRBJ1-2; 7 positions match TRBD1. The CDR3 extends over 13 amino acids. The V and J ends lost 6 bases and 7 bases, in that order; junction bases with no gene match: 8. The germline V gene encodes CDR1 SEHNR and CDR2 FQNEAQ (reference sequence). The CDR3: CASRPTGDGGYTF. CDR3 coding DNA: TGTGCCAGCAGACCTACAGGGGACGGTGGCTACACCTTC.

This chain links TRBV19 with TRBJ2-2; D ambiguous. The CDR3 runs 15 residues. V lost 3 bases, J lost 0 bases, and 8 bases lay in between. The germline V gene has CDR1 LNHDA and CDR2 SQIVND (reference sequence). Written as DNA, the CDR3 is TGTGCCAGTAGTATTATCGACACGAACACCGGGGAGCTGTTTTTT. It encodes CASSIIDTNTGELFF.

The chain links TRBV11-2 to TRBJ2-3, with 11 bases that match TRBD2. From germline, CDR1 is SGHAT and CDR2 FQNNGV. This CDR3 has 18 amino acids. V lost 0 bases and J lost 4; bases outside the gene matches: 9. CDR3 bases: TGTGCCAGCAGCTTAGATGGTCTAGCGGGGGGCCGCGCAGATACGCAGTATTTT. Translated: CASSLDGLAGGRADTQYF.

V gene TRBV2 combines with J gene TRBJ2-1; possible D gene TRBD1, 6 bases. The V and J ends lost 0 bases and 10 bases respectively, with 13 bases between them. CDR1 and CDR2 from the germline V gene are SNHLY and FYNNEI. This CDR3 region has 14 residues. CDR3 sequence (DNA): TGTGCCAGCAGTGAAGCATACTTCGGGACAGAGCAGTTCTTC. This codes for CASSEAYFGTEQFF.

This chain links TRBV14 with TRBJ1-3, with D maybe TRBD1 (6 bases). Germline V gives CDR1 SGHDN, CDR2 FVKESK. The CDR3 sequence is 14 residues long. With 4 bases removed from V and 5 bases from J, the gap between germline ends came to 12 bases. CDR3 DNA: TGTGCCAGCAGCCCTGTGGACAGCAGAAACACCATATATTTT. Protein: CASSPVDSRNTIYF.

The chain is built from TRBV6-6 and TRBJ1-1; 7 nucleotides agree with TRBD1. This CDR3 has 15 amino acids. Germline values: CDR1 MNHNY, CDR2 SVGAGI (reference sequence). The junction had 8 bases not matched to a gene; V was cut back by 7 bases and J by 0 bases. For the CDR3, the DNA is TGTGCCAGCACCGAGACAGGGACGATGAACACTGAAGCTTTCTTT. It codes for CASTETGTMNTEAFF.

V usage is TRBV18 and J usage is TRBJ2-5; D not certain. CDR1 is KGHSH, CDR2 LQKENI, per germline. The CDR3 has 11 amino acids. The V end was cut by 5 bases, the J end by 4 bases, with 5 bases between. CDR3 coding DNA: TGTGCCAGCTCAATCGGAGAGACCCAGTACTTC. Its translation is CASSIGETQYF.